One and the same sample provided the 22 T cell receptor beta chains below, sequenced in a study of regulatory T cells in long-lasting Graves disease. Both iRepertoire HTBI primers and Arm-PCR of CDR3 regions were used to build the TCR beta libraries. Each CDR3 protein is one row after TCRdb ran MiXCR on the multiplex PCR reads. The table shows about half a million distinct CDR3 sequences, with approximately 12% occurring only once. Time point reported: newly diagnosed GD, antithyroid drugs for less than 3 months. The authors made the TCR library using RNA they extracted from PBMCs. The same data also contributed to another study, on T cells in Graves' hyperthyroidism and ophthalmopathy.

Sequencing was performed on peripheral blood mononuclear cells (PBMCs), taken at new diagnosis, from a patient treated with antithyroid drugs. The receptors were gathered from a woman aged 25 to 45 with Graves disease.

A note on this clonotype: Possible read error: a much larger clone is one base away. The gene calls are TRBV6-2 or TRBV6-3 and TRBJ2-4; D may be TRBD1 or TRBD2 (5 bases each). Between the trimmed V and J ends, which lost 7 bases and 7 bases, there was a span of 17 bases. This CDR3 comprises 14 residues. Looked up from germline, CDR1 is MNHEY and CDR2 is SVGEGT. The CDR3 sequence is CASKTTGKGNIQYF. The CDR3 bases are TGTGCCAGCAAAACAACGGGAAAGGGGAACATTCAGTACTTC.

This clonotype has ten or more counts. The CDR3 region is CASSVSTGLNTEAFF. Here the CDR3 DNA reads TGCGCCAGCAGCGTTTCGACAGGGTTGAACACTGAAGCTTTCTTT. This rearrangement joins TRBV5-1 to TRBJ1-1; 7 bases match TRBD1. CDR3 length: 15 residues. Unmatched junction bases numbered 6, after V lost 4 bases and J lost 0 bases. Per the germline V gene, CDR1 is SGHRS and CDR2 is YFSETQ.

This clonotype was recorded at least ten times. J is TRBJ2-3 and V is TRBV20-1; TRBD2 matches 8 bases. The V segment lost 3 bases and the J segment 4 bases; nucleotides outside the gene matches: 9. Germline V gene data show CDR1 as DFQATT and CDR2 as SNEGSKA (reference sequence). CDR3 length: 15 residues. CDR3 DNA sequence: TGCAGTGCTAGCATGTTCGGGCGGGAGGCAGATACGCAGTATTTT. It translates to CSASMFGREADTQYF.

This chain uses TRBV9 with TRBJ2-1; 7 nucleotides match TRBD1. Germline-derived CDR1 and CDR2 are SGDLS and YYNGEE. With V trimmed by 0 bases and J by 5 bases, 8 bases remained unmatched. The CDR3 extends over 16 amino acids. The CDR3 DNA sequence: TGTGCCAGCAGCGTAGAGGATAGGACAGGTAACAATGAGCAGTTCTTC. As protein: CASSVEDRTGNNEQFF.

The table lists this clonotype with many counts. The chain uses TRBV6-5 and TRBJ1-3, with D unresolved. The CDR3 totals 16 residues. With 2 bases removed from V and 0 bases from J, the gap between germline ends came to 11 bases. CDR1 MNHEY and CDR2 SVGAGI come from the germline V gene. CDR3 loop: CASSYGQAISGNTIYF. For the CDR3, the DNA is TGTGCCAGCAGTTACGGGCAGGCGATCTCTGGAAACACCATATATTTT.

As for this clonotype: A much bigger clone sits one base away, suggesting this may be a read error. This rearrangement joins TRBV19 to TRBJ2-5, with unresolved D. The tail of the sequence fits TRBJ2-1 better, so the J call may be wrong. This CDR3 has 13 residues. From germline, CDR1 is LNHDA and CDR2 SQIVND (reference sequence). CDR3 DNA sequence: TGTGCCAGTAGTATAGATACAGAAGAGACCCAGTTCTTC. Amino acid sequence: CASSIDTEETQFF.

The table lists this clonotype with many counts. The genes are TRBV28 and TRBJ1-5; possible D gene TRBD1, 6 bases. The CDR3 runs 19 residues. V lost 6 bases and J lost 0, with 24 bases in between. Germline CDR1 reads MDHEN; CDR2 reads SYDVKM. CDR3 DNA sequence: TGTGCCAGCAGCCACGAGGGGGTCGGAGGGCTGCTTAGCAATCAGCCCCAGCATTTT. Protein: CASSHEGVGGLLSNQPQHF.

This clonotype has at least ten counts. Here the CDR3 DNA reads TGTGCCAGCAGTGAGGAGAACATATATAATTCACCCCTCCACTTT. Its translation is CASSEENIYNSPLHF. The chain carries TRBV2 and TRBJ1-6; D not resolved. V gave up 3 bases and J gave up 4 bases, with 10 bases separating them. Germline V gene sequence: CDR1 SNHLY, CDR2 FYNNEI. There are 15 residues in the CDR3. Drawing the rest from reference TRBV2 and TRBJ1-6, the complete variable domain is EPEVTQTPSHQVTQMGQEVILRCVPISNHLYFYWYRQILGQKVEFLVSFYNNEISEKSEIFDDQFSVERPDGSNFTLKIRSTKLEDSAMYFCASSEENIYNSPLHFGNGTRLTVT.

This clonotype was observed at least ten times. V usage is TRBV6-2 or TRBV6-3 and J usage is TRBJ2-3; possibly TRBD2 for D (5 bases). There are 15 residues in the CDR3. Germline loops: CDR1 MNHEY, CDR2 SVGEGT. The ends were cut back, 2 bases at V and 10 bases at J, with 19 bases in the middle. CDR3 region: CASSYGLATSSSQYF. The CDR3 DNA follows: TGTGCCAGCAGTTACGGGCTAGCAACCTCGTCTTCGCAGTATTTT.

This clonotype was picked up many times. V gene TRBV20-1 combines with J gene TRBJ2-7; no definite D call. This CDR3 has 12 amino acids. From germline, CDR1 is DFQATT and CDR2 SNEGSKA (reference sequence). Trimming took 0 bases from V and 6 from J, leaving 9 bases between them. The CDR3 sequence is CSARDLDGEQYF. The CDR3 DNA follows: TGCAGTGCTAGAGATTTGGACGGCGAGCAGTACTTC.

The V gene is TRBV12-3 or TRBV12-4, the J gene TRBJ1-5; 7 positions agree with TRBD1. The CDR3 length is 15 residues. Trimming cost V 5 bases and J 5 bases; bases outside gene matches: 9. The CDR3: CASSPPDRDHQPQHF. Here the CDR3 DNA reads TGTGCCAGCAGTCCCCCCGACAGGGACCATCAGCCCCAGCATTTT.

This clonotype was recorded at least ten times. This chain links TRBV11-1 with TRBJ1-1; no firm D call. V was shortened by 1 base and J by 3 bases, with 6 bases between the two germline ends. This CDR3 has 13 residues. Germline V gives CDR1 SGHAT, CDR2 FQDESV (reference sequence). The CDR3 here is CASSLGVYTEAFF. DNA for the CDR3: TGTGCCAGCAGCTTAGGCGTATACACTGAAGCTTTCTTT.

The chain uses TRBV20-1 and TRBJ2-3; the match to TRBD1 covers 8 bases. The CDR3 is 15 amino acids. The germline CDR1 and CDR2 sequences are DFQATT and SNEGSKA (reference sequence). Germline trimming cut 0 bases from V and 6 bases from J; bases unmatched to any gene: 8. The DNA for the CDR3 is TGCAGTGCTAGAGATCAGGGGGCGCATGCTGATACGCAGTATTTT. Translating gives CSARDQGAHADTQYF.

This clonotype was seen ten or more times. The chain joins TRBV24-1 to TRBJ2-1, with 7 nucleotides matching TRBD1. The CDR3 extends over 14 amino acids. V was pared by 7 bases and J by 8 bases, with 10 bases of the junction left unmatched. Per the germline V gene, CDR1 is KGHDR and CDR2 is SFDVKD. CDR3 sequence: CATRDRQGWDEQFF. In DNA, the CDR3 is TGTGCCACCAGGGATCGACAGGGTTGGGATGAGCAGTTCTTC.

Only a few counts were recorded for this clonotype. V and J are TRBV25-1 and TRBJ1-2, with D unclear. The CDR3 totals 12 residues. Between the trimmed V and J ends, which lost 6 bases and 3 bases, there was a span of 8 bases. Germline V gene sequence: CDR1 MGHDK, CDR2 SYGVNS. CDR3 nucleotides: TGTGCCAGCAGAGCCGAGCACTATGGCTACACCTTC. It yields the protein CASRAEHYGYTF.

This clonotype was seen repeatedly, ten times or more. This chain uses TRBV12-3 or TRBV12-4 with TRBJ2-1; the match to TRBD2 covers 9 bases. V lost 7 bases, J lost 4 bases, and 11 bases stayed unmatched. The CDR3 is 16 residues long. CDR3 sequence (DNA): TGTGCCAGCACCCTTGAAGCGGGAGGCCCGTACAATGAGCAGTTCTTC. Its protein is CASTLEAGGPYNEQFF.

This clonotype has at least ten counts. V and J are TRBV7-9 and TRBJ2-3; D is uncertain. Germline CDR1 reads SEHNR; CDR2 reads FQNEAQ (reference sequence). The CDR3 runs 14 residues. Between the trimmed V and J ends, which lost 1 base and 5 bases, there was a span of 10 bases. The CDR3 reads CASSLDSAEDTQYF. CDR3 coding DNA: TGTGCCAGCAGCTTAGATTCCGCCGAAGATACGCAGTATTTT.

Concerning this clonotype itself: A read error is possible here, since a much larger clone lies one base away. The V call is TRBV2, the J call TRBJ1-2; TRBD1 matches at 7 bases. CDR1 SNHLY and CDR2 FYNNEI come from the germline V gene. The length of the CDR3 is 12 residues. CDR3 sequence (DNA): TGTGTCAGCGTGGGACAGTACCATGGCTACACCTTC. As protein: CVSVGQYHGYTF.

There are many counts of this clonotype. The chain uses TRBV27 and TRBJ2-1, with D maybe TRBD1 (5 bases). CDR3 size: 16 residues. Trimming stripped 2 bases from V and 4 bases from J, with 15 bases between. Germline CDR1 reads MNHEY; CDR2 reads SMNVEV (reference sequence). The CDR3 here is CASSLRVGAPYNEQFF. In DNA, the CDR3 is TGTGCCAGCAGTTTAAGGGTAGGGGCTCCTTACAATGAGCAGTTCTTC.

This clonotype was seen only a few times. The junction and the germline gene differ at one end; a read error may be behind it. The V and J genes are TRBV5-1 and TRBJ2-1; 7 nucleotides align to TRBD2. This CDR3 contains 16 residues. The germline V gene has CDR1 SGHRS and CDR2 YFSETQ. The CDR3 loop reads CASSRWGLSEYNEQFF. The CDR3 DNA reads as TGTGCCAGCAGCCGCTGGGGACTATCGGAATACAATGAGCAGTTCTTC.

This clonotype was detected ten times or more. V and J are TRBV5-1 and TRBJ2-7; the match to TRBD2 covers 14 bases. With V trimmed by 5 bases and J by 0 bases, 4 bases remained unmatched. Germline CDR1 and CDR2: SGHRS and YFSETQ. The length of the CDR3 is 16 residues. As DNA, the CDR3 is TGCGCCAGCAGTACCGGACTAGCGGGAGGCTCCTACGAGCAGTACTTC. Translating gives CASSTGLAGGSYEQYF.

This clonotype has a count of ten or more. This rearrangement joins TRBV28 to TRBJ2-3; D may be TRBD2 (6 bases). Trimming cost V 7 bases and J 5 bases, with 16 bases left between them. The germline V gene has CDR1 MDHEN and CDR2 SYDVKM. The CDR3 runs 14 residues. CDR3 protein: CASTNGGWGDTQYF. CDR3 DNA: TGTGCCAGCACCAATGGGGGGTGGGGAGATACGCAGTATTTT.